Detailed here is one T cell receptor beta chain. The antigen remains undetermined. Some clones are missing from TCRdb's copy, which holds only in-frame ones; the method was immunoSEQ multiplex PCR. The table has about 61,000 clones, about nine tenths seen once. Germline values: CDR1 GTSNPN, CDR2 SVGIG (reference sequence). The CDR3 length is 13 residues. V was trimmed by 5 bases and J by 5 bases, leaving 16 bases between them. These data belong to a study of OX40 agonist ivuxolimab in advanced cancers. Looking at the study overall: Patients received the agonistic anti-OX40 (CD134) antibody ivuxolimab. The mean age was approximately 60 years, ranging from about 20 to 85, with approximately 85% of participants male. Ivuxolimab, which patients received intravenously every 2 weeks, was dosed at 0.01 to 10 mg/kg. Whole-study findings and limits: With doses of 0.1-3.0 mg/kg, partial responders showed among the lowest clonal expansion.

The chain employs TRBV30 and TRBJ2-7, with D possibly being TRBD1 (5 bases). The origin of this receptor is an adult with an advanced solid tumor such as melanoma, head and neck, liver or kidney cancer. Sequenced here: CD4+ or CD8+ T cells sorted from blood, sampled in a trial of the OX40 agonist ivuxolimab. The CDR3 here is CAWSTALIHEQYF. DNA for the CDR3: TGTGCCTGGTCGACAGCCCTAATCCACGAGCAGTACTTC.